This T cell receptor (beta chain) stems from a study of regulatory T cells in long-lasting Graves disease (dated by TCRdb to the early 2020s). The study in broad terms: In the newly diagnosed Graves' disease group, patients had been taking antithyroid drugs for less than 3 months. Patients with persistent Graves' disease were compared with patients with newly diagnosed Graves' disease using TCR sequencing and RNA sequencing of peripheral blood. The study was conducted in China and was registered as a clinical trial. A total of 35 or so samples were covered by TCR sequencing, comprising roughly 13 persistent and around 20 newly diagnosed Graves' disease patients.

Library construction relied on multiplex PCR. The sequencer was an Illumina HiSeq 4000. To build TCR beta libraries, CDR3 regions were amplified by Arm-PCR using iRepertoire HTBI primers. Before sequencing, the PCR products went through gel purification. The study's processing was this. Gene usage analysis of CDR3 amino acid clonotypes relied on the 55 to 80 TRBV and about 15 TRBJ segments identified across samples. COPE and FqMerger were used to merge filtered high-quality paired reads into contigs. Contigs were aligned with BLAST to IMGT TRBV, TRBD and TRBJ reference genes, and CDR3 was defined per IMGT. Clonotypes above 0.1% frequency were classified as highly expanded clones. Shannon entropy served as the measure of repertoire diversity, while the Gini coefficient captured V-J evenness. A clonotype was considered public if more than one individual shared it. The public reads were reprocessed in TCRdb via fastp at Q25 and MiXCR, keeping in-frame beta chains. Merged by CDR3 protein, the rows form single entries marked with the most common genes and DNA. What appears here as the V and J calls and clone size reflects TCRdb's work, not the paper's. Within this sample are hundreds of thousands of distinct CDR3 sequences, with about 12% of them counted one time only. The ten largest account for about 8.9% of the sample.

The time point label here, explained by the study, means: newly diagnosed GD, antithyroid drugs for less than 3 months. For both TCR sequencing and RNA sequencing, RNA was extracted from PBMCs using TRIzol. The diagnosis of Graves' disease was made according to American Thyroid Association guidelines. Patients were recruited from an endocrinology department in Xi'an, China. Each patient gave approximately 10 milliliters of peripheral blood, collected in an EDTA anticoagulant tube. Ficoll Paque Plus density gradient separation was used to isolate PBMCs, and no further T cell sorting was done. An Agilent 2100 Bioanalyzer and agarose gel were used to check RNA quality, and a NanoDrop 2000 was used to measure RNA concentration. General conclusions and limits of the study: Patients with persistent disease shared more public clonotypes (approximately 2,500) than newly diagnosed patients did (approximately 1,000). Peripheral blood alone was examined, since thyroid tissue, which constituted the primary lesion, could not be accessed. The small sample size was acknowledged by the authors as a limitation that may reduce accuracy. Lower TCR Shannon entropy and fewer highly expanded clones were observed in persistent Graves' disease patients than in newly diagnosed patients, which suggested clonal expansion. Sequencing and analysis were restricted to the TCR beta chain.

As for this clonotype: Its antigen target is currently unknown. It has no much larger one-base neighbor in the sample; base qualities were not kept.

These data also featured in a second study, about T cells in Graves' hyperthyroidism and ophthalmopathy. Per that second paper: Stable Graves' hyperthyroidism was defined as the absence of progression to ophthalmopathy over 18 months of follow-up. Hyperthyroidism patients were newly diagnosed, with disease duration under 2 months, and aged 18 to 65 years. Patients with uncontrolled infections, other autoimmune diseases, pregnancy or lactation were excluded. Clinical symptoms, serum thyroxine and TRAb, thyroid ultrasound, and orbital computed tomography formed the basis for the diagnoses. For the first round of RT-PCR on the TCR CDR3, the HTBI primer set was used together with the Qiagen OneStep RT-PCR kit. Most expanded thyroid clonotypes (frequency above 0.001) were also found in blood, which suggests that blood repertoires may mirror thyroid immune responses. In cross-validation, a model built on a 13 V-J signature told ophthalmopathy apart from stable hyperthyroidism with about 90% sensitivity and about 81% specificity, and in testing the same model reached 80%/75%. During validation, the model predicted progression to ophthalmopathy a median of around 6 months ahead of onset, with almost 71% sensitivity and about 75% specificity. To identify TCR V-J signatures that set the groups apart, the researchers used a discovery cohort of 100 patients, made up of under 50 with Graves' ophthalmopathy and about 59 with stable Graves' hyperthyroidism. An independent validation cohort of around 19 hyperthyroidism patients and over 15 patients who later progressed to ophthalmopathy tested prospective prediction of ophthalmopathy. The 100 or so discovery patients were randomly split 7:3 into training and test sets. In addition, the study compared T-cell repertoires in thyroid tissue and in blood from six Graves' hyperthyroidism patients. Once sampling was done, hyperthyroidism patients were given methimazole at a starting dose of 30 mg daily, whereas ophthalmopathy patients were given high-dose intravenous methylprednisolone. A second multiplex PCR round built the libraries, followed by size selection and purification. Sequencing of the libraries was done on an Illumina HiSeq2000 using paired-end 100 bp reads. SOAPnuke was used to process the raw data, with reads discarded if the reads contained adapters or uncalled bases, had a mean Phred below 15, or lacked an exact constant-primer or identifier match. High-quality paired reads were merged using COPE v1.2.5, and each unique nucleotide sequence was defined as a clonotype. MiTCR v1.1 was used to align clonotypes to the IMGT TRBV, TRBD and TRBJ reference segments. Only V-J combinations with frequency above 0.0001, covering about 99% of repertoires, were analysed. A TCS score was defined as the ratio between F50 (clonal expansion) and ExV (chaos), using BLOSUM62-based TCRdist between CDR3 peptides within each V-J. Welch's t-statistics and random forest reduced roughly 540 V-J features to 10 to 15, which were used in a naive Bayes classifier (R e1071). No statistical method was used to fix the sample size in advance, and group allocation was not hidden from the investigators. According to the paper, TCR Vbeta CDR3 sequencing was carried out on some 140 peripheral blood samples, which came from under 50 ophthalmopathy, 80 or so hyperthyroidism and some 17 progressor patients.

This receptor was identified in a woman younger than 45 with Graves disease. Donor details come from another sample of the same person, matched by shared clones. This material consisted of peripheral blood mononuclear cells (PBMCs), taken at new diagnosis, from a patient treated with antithyroid drugs.

The encoded CDR3 is CASSFGDTARGGYTF. The sequenced DNA is TGCGCCAGCAGCTTTGGGGACACCGCGCGGGGGGGCTACACCTTC. This chain is built from TRBV5-1 and TRBJ1-2; the D segment could be TRBD1, given 6 matching bases. V and J lose 2 bases and 8 bases, and a span of 19 bases separates them. Spanning cysteine to phenylalanine, the CDR3 consists of 15 amino acids. Just the 45-base CDR3 DNA is kept, in frame starting at base 1. The germline V gene encodes CDR1 SGHRS and CDR2 YFSETQ.